This T cell receptor beta chain was captured in a study of blood T cell repertoires in COVID-19. As for the study in general: Collection of acute and convalescent COVID-19 samples took place in the United States, Italy and Spain. Nucleic acid was either cDNA or gDNA, and it came from T cells, B-cell-depleted T cells, or PBMCs.

The table lists this clone with a few counts. Original handling: Using reference gene primer amplification, nucleated cell counts were estimated. Clones were sequenced by immunoSEQ multiplex PCR, and TCRdb holds only the in-frame ones, with some missing. That table supplies the V and J calls and clone size; D and trimming were determined from the DNA. The table records approximately 170,000 clones, approximately 87% of them present only once. The CDR3 has 13 residues. V gave up 5 bases and J gave up 6 bases, with 13 bases separating them. CDR1 is SEHNR and CDR2 is FQNEAQ in the germline V gene (reference sequence).

Sequenced material: peripheral blood. The V call is TRBV7-9, the J call TRBJ1-2, with a weak D call TRBD1 (6 bases). The receptor comes from a woman in her seventies with acute or convalescent COVID-19. This chain's CDR3 is CASSPSGGDGYTF. CDR3 nucleotides: TGTGCCAGCAGCCCATCGGGGGGCGATGGCTACACCTTC.